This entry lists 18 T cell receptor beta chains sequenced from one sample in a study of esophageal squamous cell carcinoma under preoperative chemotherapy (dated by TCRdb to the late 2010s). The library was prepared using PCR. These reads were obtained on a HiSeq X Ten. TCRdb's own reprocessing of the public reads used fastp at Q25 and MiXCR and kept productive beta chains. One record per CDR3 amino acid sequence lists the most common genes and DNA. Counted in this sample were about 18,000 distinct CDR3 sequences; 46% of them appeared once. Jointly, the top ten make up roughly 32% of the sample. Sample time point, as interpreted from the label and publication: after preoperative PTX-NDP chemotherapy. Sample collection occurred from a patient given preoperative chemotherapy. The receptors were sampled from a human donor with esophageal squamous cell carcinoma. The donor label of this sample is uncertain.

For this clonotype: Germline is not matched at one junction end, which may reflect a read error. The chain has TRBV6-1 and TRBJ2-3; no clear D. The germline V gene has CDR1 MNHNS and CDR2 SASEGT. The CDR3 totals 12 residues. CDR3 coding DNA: TGTGGCAGCAGTGAAGATGTAGATACGCAGTATTTT. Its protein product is CGSSEDVDTQYF.

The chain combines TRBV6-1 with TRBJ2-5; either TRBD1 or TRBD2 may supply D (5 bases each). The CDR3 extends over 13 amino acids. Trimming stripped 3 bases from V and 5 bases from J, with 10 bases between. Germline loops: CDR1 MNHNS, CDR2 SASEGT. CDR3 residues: CASSEEEGETQYF. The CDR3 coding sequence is TGTGCCAGCAGTGAGGAAGAGGGGGAGACCCAGTACTTC.

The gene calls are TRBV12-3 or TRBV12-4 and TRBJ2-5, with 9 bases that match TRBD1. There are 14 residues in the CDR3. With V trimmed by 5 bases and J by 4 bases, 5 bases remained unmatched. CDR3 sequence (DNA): TGTGCCAGCAGTCTTCGGACAGGGGTAGAGACCCAGTACTTC. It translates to CASSLRTGVETQYF.

The CDR3 reads CASSLLAGGPREQYF. The CDR3 nucleotides are TGTGCCAGCAGCTTATTAGCGGGAGGGCCGCGGGAGCAGTACTTC. This chain joins TRBV7-2 and TRBJ2-7; 11 bases map to TRBD2. Germline CDR1 and CDR2: SGHTA and FQGNSA. The junction had 7 bases not matched to a gene; V was cut back by 2 bases and J by 7 bases. The CDR3 extends over 15 amino acids.

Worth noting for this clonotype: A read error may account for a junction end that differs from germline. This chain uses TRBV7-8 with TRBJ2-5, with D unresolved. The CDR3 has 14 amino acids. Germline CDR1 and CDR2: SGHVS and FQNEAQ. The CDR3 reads CASSSATTKETRFF. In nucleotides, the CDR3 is TGTGCCAGCAGCTCGGCTACGACGAAAGAGACCCGATTCTTC. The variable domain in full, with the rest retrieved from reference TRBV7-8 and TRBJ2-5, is GAGVSQSPRYKVAKRGQDVALRCDPISGHVSLFWYQQALGQGPEFLTYFQNEAQLDKSGLPSDRFFAERPEGSVSTLKIQRTQQEDSAVYLCASSSATTKETRFFGPGTRLLVL.

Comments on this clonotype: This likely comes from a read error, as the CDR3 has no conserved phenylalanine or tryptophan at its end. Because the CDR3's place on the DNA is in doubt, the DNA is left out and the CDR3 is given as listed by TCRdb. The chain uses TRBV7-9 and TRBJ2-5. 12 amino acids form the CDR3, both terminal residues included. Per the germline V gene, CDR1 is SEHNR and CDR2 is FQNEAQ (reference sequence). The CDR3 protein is CASSLASATRFL.

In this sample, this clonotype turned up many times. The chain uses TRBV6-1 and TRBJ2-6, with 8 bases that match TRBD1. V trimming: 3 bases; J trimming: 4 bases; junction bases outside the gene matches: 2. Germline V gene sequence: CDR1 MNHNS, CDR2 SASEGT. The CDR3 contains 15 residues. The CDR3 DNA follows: TGTGCCAGCAGTGAGACAGGGGACGGGGCCAACGTCCTGACTTTC. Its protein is CASSETGDGANVLTF.

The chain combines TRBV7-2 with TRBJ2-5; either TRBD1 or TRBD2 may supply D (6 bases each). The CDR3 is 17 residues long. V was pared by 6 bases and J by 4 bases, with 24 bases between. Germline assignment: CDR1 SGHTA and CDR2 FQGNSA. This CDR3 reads CASRMVGGGRNAETQYF. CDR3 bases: TGTGCCAGCAGGATGGTGGGTGGGGGGCGTAACGCAGAGACCCAGTACTTC.

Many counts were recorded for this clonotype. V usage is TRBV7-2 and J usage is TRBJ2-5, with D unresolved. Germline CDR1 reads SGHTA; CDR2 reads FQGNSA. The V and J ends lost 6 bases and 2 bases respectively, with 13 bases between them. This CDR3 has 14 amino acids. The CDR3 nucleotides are TGTGCCAGCAGTCTTCGGACGGGTCAAGAGACCCAGTACTTC. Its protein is CASSLRTGQETQYF. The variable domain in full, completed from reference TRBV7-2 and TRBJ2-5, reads GAGVSQSPSNKVTEKGKDVELRCDPISGHTALYWYRQSLGQGLEFLIYFQGNSAPDKSGLPSDRFSAERTGGSVSTLTIQRTQQEDSAVYLCASSLRTGQETQYFGPGTRLLVL.

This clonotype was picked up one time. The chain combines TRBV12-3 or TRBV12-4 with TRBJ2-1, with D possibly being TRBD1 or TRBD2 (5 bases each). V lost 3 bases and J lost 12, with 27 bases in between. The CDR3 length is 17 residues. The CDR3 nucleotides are TGTGCCAGCAGTTTTTTGACCGGGGCTGTGGGCACAGATACGCAGTTCTTC. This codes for CASSFLTGAVGTDTQFF.

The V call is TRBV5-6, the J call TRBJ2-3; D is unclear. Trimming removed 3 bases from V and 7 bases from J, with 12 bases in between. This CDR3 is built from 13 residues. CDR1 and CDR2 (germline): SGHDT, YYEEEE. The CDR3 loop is CASSSWVRNTQYF. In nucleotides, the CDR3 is TGTGCCAGCAGCTCTTGGGTGAGAAATACGCAGTATTTT. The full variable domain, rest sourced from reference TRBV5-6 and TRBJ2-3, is DAGVTQSPTHLIKTRGQQVTLRCSPKSGHDTVSWYQQALGQGPQFIFQYYEEEERQRGNFPDRFSGHQFPNYSSELNVNALLLGDSALYLCASSSWVRNTQYFGPGTRLTVL.

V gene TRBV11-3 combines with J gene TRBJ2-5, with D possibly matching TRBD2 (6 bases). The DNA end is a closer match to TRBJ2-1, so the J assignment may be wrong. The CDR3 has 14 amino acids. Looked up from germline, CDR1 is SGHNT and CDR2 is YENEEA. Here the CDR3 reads CASSSYSGDNEQFF. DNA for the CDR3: TGTGCCAGCAGCTCTTATAGCGGAGACAATGAGCAGTTCTTC.

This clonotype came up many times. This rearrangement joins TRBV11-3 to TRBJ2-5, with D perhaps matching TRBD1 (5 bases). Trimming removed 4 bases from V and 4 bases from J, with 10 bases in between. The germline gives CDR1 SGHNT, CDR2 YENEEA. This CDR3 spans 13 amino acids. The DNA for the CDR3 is TGTGCCAGCAGCTCTAAGGGGTTAGAGACCCAGTACTTC. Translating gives CASSSKGLETQYF.

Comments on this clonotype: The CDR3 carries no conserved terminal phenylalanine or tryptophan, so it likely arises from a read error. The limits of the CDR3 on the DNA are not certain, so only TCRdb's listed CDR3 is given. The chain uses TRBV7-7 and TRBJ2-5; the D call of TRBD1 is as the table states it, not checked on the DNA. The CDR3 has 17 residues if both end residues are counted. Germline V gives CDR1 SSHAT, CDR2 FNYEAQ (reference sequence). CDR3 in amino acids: CASSLAHGQGSFETRHS.

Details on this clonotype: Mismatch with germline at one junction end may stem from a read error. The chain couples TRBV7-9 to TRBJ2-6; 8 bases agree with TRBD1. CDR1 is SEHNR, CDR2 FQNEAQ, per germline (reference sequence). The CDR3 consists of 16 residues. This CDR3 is CASSTGQANCANVLTF. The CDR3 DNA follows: TGTGCCAGCAGCACGGGACAGGCGAACTGCGCCAACGTGCTGACCTTC.

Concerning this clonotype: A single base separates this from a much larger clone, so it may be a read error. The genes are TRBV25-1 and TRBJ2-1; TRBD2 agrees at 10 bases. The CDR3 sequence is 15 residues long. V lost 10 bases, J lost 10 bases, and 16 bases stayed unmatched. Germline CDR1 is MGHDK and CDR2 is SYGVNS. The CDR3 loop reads CATGGLAGARYEQFF. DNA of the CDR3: TGTGCCACGGGGGGGCTAGCGGGAGCTCGGTACGAGCAGTTCTTC.

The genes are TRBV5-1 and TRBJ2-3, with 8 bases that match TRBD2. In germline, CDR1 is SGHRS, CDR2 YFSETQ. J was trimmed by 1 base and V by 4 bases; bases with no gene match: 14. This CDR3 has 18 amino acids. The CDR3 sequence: CASSPRSGGSGGTDTQYF. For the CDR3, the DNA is TGCGCCAGCAGCCCCAGGTCGGGAGGGAGTGGAGGCACAGATACGCAGTATTTT.

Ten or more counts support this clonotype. CDR3 loop: CASALEAGAYEQFF. As DNA, the CDR3 is TGTGCCAGCGCACTCGAGGCGGGCGCCTACGAGCAGTTCTTC. The chain has TRBV12-3 or TRBV12-4 and TRBJ2-1; tentatively, D is TRBD2 (5 bases). The V end lost 8 bases, the J end lost 10 bases, and 21 bases lay between the germline ends. There are 14 residues in the CDR3.